Presented here are 9 T cell receptor delta chains from one specimen sequenced in a study of γδ T cells in repeated Plasmodium falciparum infection. TCRdb reanalyzed the multiplex PCR reads using CATT. The sample lists around 89,000 delta-chain clones; more than 1.4% were seen once. Flow sorting of PBMC yielded separate Vgamma9/Vdelta2+ and Vdelta2-negative gammadelta T cell populations for bulk repertoire analysis. Sample: gamma-delta T cells from blood. The receptors stem from a pool of human donors (malaria-infected and uninfected, not separated).

This clone was recorded a few times. TCRdb lists the protein of a much larger clone for this DNA, which differs at residue 13, so this is likely a read error; the protein given here is translated from the DNA itself. V and J are TRDV1 and TRDJ1, with unresolved D. V lost 1 base to trimming and J lost 0 bases, with 27 bases between them. The CDR3 consists of 21 residues. Germline CDR1 and CDR2: TSWWSYY and QGS. The CDR3 sequence: CALGERGFVFHGWRYTDKLIF. CDR3 in DNA: TGTGCTCTTGGGGAACGGGGCTTCGTATTTCATGGGTGGCGTTACACCGATAAACTCATCTTT.

The sample holds a few counts of this clone. The chain joins TRDV1 to TRDJ1, with TRDD3 matching 10 bases. Here the J gene was assigned by germline matching of the DNA, as TCRdb has none. The V gene end was trimmed by 2 bases and the J gene end by 0 bases; junction bases not matched to a gene: 21. The CDR3 spans 22 residues. CDR1 and CDR2 (germline): TSWWSYY, QGS. The CDR3, as DNA: TGTGCTCTTGGGGAAAAGCGCCTAACCCCGTACTGGGGGATCCTTTACACCGATAAACTCATCTTT. The encoded protein is CALGEKRLTPYWGILYTDKLIF.

This clone was counted many times. V is TRDV2 and J is TRDJ1; TRDD3 might be the D (6 bases). The germline V gene encodes CDR1 GEAIGNYY and CDR2 EKD. Trimming pared 0 bases from V and 1 base from J, leaving 8 bases between. CDR3 length: 14 residues. CDR3 bases: TGTGCCTGTGACACCTGGGGGTCCACCGATAAACTCATCTTT. Amino acids: CACDTWGSTDKLIF.

About this clone itself: This likely came from a read error, as a far larger clone is one base away. Other nucleotide sequences in the sample specify the same CDR3. The CDR3 DNA reads as TGTGCCTGTGACCTTGCTGGGGGATACGCGTTATTCACCGATAAACTCATCTTT. Translating gives CACDLAGGYALFTDKLIF. The J gene is TRDJ1, the V gene TRDV2; 12 nucleotides match TRDD3. Germline matching of the DNA provided the J gene here, since TCRdb leaves it blank. With 3 bases clipped from V and 1 base from J, the junction kept 11 bases outside the gene matches. CDR3 size: 18 residues. Per germline, CDR1 GEAIGNYY and CDR2 EKD.

This clone was seen a handful of times. For this DNA, TCRdb reports the protein of a much larger clone, which diverges at residue 18, most likely from a read error; the protein presented here is translated directly from the DNA. The CDR3 is CALGELKSDWGLFYTDKFIF. In DNA, the CDR3 is TGTGCTCTTGGGGAACTAAAGTCGGACTGGGGCCTTTTTTACACCGATAAATTCATCTTT. No J gene was called, and the V gene is TRDV1; the table's D call, TRDD3, was not checked against the DNA. The V gene's germline CDR1 is TSWWSYY and CDR2 QGS. The CDR3 loop spans 20 amino acids.

This clone was seen more than once but under ten times. This DNA translates differently at residue 6 from the TCRdb protein, which is that of a much larger clone; a read error is likely, and the protein shown is the DNA's own translation. The V gene call is TRDV1, and the J gene call is absent; the table's D call of TRDD3 was not tested on the DNA. In germline, CDR1 is TSWWSYY, CDR2 QGS. The CDR3 totals 22 residues. The DNA of the CDR3 is TGTGCTCTTGGGGGACTGGGTCGGCCTTCCTACGCTCCTACTGGGGGATACGCGGGCCTCATCTTT. It translates to CALGGLGRPSYAPTGGYAGLIF.

This clone was found a few times. The V gene is TRDV1, the J gene TRDJ1; possible D gene TRDD2, 5 bases. TCRdb supplies no J gene; here it was assigned by aligning the nucleotide sequence to germline. Germline V lookup: CDR1 TSWWSYY, CDR2 QGS. This CDR3 is built from 19 residues. V gave up 1 base and J gave up 4 bases, with 25 bases separating them. CDR3 in DNA: TGTGCTCTTGGGGAACGACACCCTACACAACTCGTACAGGGCGATAAACTCATCTTT. Protein sequence: CALGERHPTQLVQGDKLIF.

This clone was found a few times. The TCRdb protein, from a much larger clone, departs from this DNA's translation at residue 11, likely by read error; the protein shown derives from the DNA. The V and J genes are TRDV1 and TRDJ1, with 12 bases matching TRDD3. CDR3 length equals 21 residues. J was trimmed by 3 bases and V by 4 bases; bases with no gene match: 21. CDR1 and CDR2 from the germline V gene are TSWWSYY and QGS. The CDR3 loop is CALGGPFPPSAGGYAPDKLIF. For the CDR3, the DNA is TGTGCTCTTGGGGGTCCGTTCCCTCCCAGTGCTGGGGGATACGCTCCCGATAAACTCATCTTT.

About this clone itself: A read error likely explains this, since a far larger clone differs by one base. Additional DNA sequences in this sample encode the identical CDR3. V is TRDV2 and J is TRDJ1, with 7 bases that match TRDD3. Germline matching of the DNA provided the J gene here, since TCRdb leaves it blank. Germline CDR1 is GEAIGNYY and CDR2 is EKD. This CDR3 region has 16 residues. As DNA, the CDR3 is TGTGCCTGTGACTACGCTGGGGGCTATTACACCGACAAACTCATCTTT. This translates into CACDYAGGYYTDKLIF.